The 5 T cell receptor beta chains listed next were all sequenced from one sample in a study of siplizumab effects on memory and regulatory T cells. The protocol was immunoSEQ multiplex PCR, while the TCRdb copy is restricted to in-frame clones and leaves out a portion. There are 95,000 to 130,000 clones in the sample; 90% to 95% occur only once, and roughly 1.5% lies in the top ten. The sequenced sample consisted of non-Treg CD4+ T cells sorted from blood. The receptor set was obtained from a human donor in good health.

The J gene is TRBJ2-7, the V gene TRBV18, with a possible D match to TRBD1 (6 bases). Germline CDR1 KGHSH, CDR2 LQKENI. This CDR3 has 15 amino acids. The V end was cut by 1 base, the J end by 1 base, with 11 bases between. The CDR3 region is CASSPQTGSSYEQYF. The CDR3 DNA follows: TGTGCCAGCTCACCACAGACAGGATCTTCCTACGAGCAGTACTTC. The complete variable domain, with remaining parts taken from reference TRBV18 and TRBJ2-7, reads NAGVMQNPRHLVRRRGQEARLRCSPMKGHSHVYWYRQLPEEGLKFMVYLQKENIIDESGMPKERFSAEFPKEGPSILRIQQVVRGDSAAYFCASSPQTGSSYEQYFGPGTRLTVT.

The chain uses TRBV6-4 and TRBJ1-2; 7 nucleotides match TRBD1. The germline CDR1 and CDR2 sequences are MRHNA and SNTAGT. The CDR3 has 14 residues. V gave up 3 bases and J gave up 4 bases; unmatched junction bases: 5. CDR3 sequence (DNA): TGTGCCAGCAGTGAGAGAAGGGACAGCTATGGCTACACCTTC. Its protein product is CASSERRDSYGYTF.

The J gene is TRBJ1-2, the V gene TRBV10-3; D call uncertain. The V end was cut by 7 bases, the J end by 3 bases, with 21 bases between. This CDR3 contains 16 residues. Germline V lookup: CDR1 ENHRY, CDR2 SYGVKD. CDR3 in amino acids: CAITEGPSISDYGYTF. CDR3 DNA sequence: TGTGCCATCACCGAAGGGCCGTCCATAAGCGACTATGGCTACACCTTC.

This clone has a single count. The CDR3 coding sequence is TGTGCCAGCAGCACACAACAGTACACAGATACGCAGTATTTT. Translating gives CASSTQQYTDTQYF. The chain combines TRBV7-8 with TRBJ2-3; D unclear. V was clipped by 5 bases and J by 2 bases, with 11 bases between them. CDR1 is SGHVS and CDR2 is FQNEAQ in the germline V gene. CDR3 size: 14 residues.

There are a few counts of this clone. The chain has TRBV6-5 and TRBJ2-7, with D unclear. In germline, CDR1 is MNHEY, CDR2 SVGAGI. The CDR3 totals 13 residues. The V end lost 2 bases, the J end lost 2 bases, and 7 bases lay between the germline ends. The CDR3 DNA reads TGTGCCAGCAGTTACGGCAGCACCTACGAGCAGTACTTC. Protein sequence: CASSYGSTYEQYF.